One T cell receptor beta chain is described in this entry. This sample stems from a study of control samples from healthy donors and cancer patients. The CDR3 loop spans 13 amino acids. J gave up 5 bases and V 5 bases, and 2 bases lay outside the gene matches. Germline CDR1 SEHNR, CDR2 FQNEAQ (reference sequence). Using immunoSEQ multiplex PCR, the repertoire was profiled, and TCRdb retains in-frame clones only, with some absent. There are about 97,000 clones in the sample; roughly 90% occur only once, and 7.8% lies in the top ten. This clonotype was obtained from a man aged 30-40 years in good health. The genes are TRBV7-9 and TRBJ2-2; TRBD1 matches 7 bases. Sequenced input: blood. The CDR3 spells CASSGDRTGELFF. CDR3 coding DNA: TGTGCCAGCAGCGGGGACAGAACCGGGGAGCTGTTTTTT.